A single T cell receptor (beta chain) is shown here with its context. This record comes from a study of blood T cell repertoires in COVID-19. Sequencing used immunoSEQ multiplex PCR; TCRdb keeps in-frame clones, though not all of them. The table has hundreds of thousands of clones, about 90% seen once. The CDR3 length is 16 residues. J was trimmed by 7 bases and V by 0 bases; bases with no gene match: 7. Per germline, CDR1 LGHNA and CDR2 YSLEER. The TCR comes from a man aged 18 to 29 with active or convalescent COVID-19. V and J are TRBV4-3 and TRBJ2-1; 9 bases align to TRBD2. Input material: peripheral blood. In DNA form, the CDR3 reads TGCGCCAGCAGCCAAGATCTCGGCGGGGGGGTTAATGAGCAGTTCTTC. Protein: CASSQDLGGGVNEQFF.